The following is a T cell receptor (beta chain) sequence with its context. As yet, its antigen is unknown. The CDR3 is made up of 14 amino acids. The germline CDR1 and CDR2 sequences are LNHDA and SQIVND (reference sequence). V shed 6 bases and J 6 bases; nucleotides not matched to a gene: 10. This specimen comes from a study of T-cell memory formation after mild COVID-19. At the level of the study: Each donor largely had its own TCR clusters.

General study results and limits: The second-wave clones peaking on day 37 were not confirmed as SARS-CoV-2-specific. Some clones that responded were present in memory (sampled pre-infection), which suggests cross-reactive memory joined.

TCRdb reanalysed the 5' RACE reads using MiXCR and keeps one entry per CDR3 protein. This sample has a few hundred thousand distinct CDR3 sequences; about 15% occur once, and the top ten carry roughly a fifth. Sequenced sample: PBMCs or a T cell subset sorted from them (not recorded which). The V and J genes are TRBV19 and TRBJ1-1; 7 nucleotides line up with TRBD1. The clonotype was recovered from a man between 18 and 29 years old who had mild COVID-19 (a few samples of this study predate the infection). Cell type and time point are not known. CDR3 DNA sequence: TGTGCCAGTAGGCGGGACAGACTCGCCTCTGAAGCTTTCTTT. Translated, it gives CASRRDRLASEAFF.